A single sample gave rise to the 26 T cell receptor beta chains below, sequenced in a study of blood T cell repertoires in COVID-19. The protocol was immunoSEQ multiplex PCR, while the TCRdb copy is restricted to in-frame clones and leaves out a portion. The sample includes around 160,000 clones, 84% seen only once; the top ten take 30% to 45%. Sequencing was done on a sample of peripheral blood. The receptors stem from a human donor in a cohort sampled during active COVID-19.

This rearrangement joins TRBV5-5 to TRBJ1-1; D might be TRBD1 (6 bases). CDR3 length: 15 amino acids. CDR1 is SGHKS and CDR2 is YYEKEE in the germline V gene (reference sequence). V dropped 6 bases and J dropped 1 base, with 16 bases sitting between them. CDR3 sequence (DNA): TGTGCCAGCACCCGGACAGAAATTTCGAACACTGAAGCTTTCTTT. It translates to CASTRTEISNTEAFF. The whole variable domain, remainder taken from reference TRBV5-5 and TRBJ1-1, is DAGVTQSPTHLIKTRGQQVTLRCSPISGHKSVSWYQQVLGQGPQFIFQYYEKEERGRGNFPDRFSARQFPNYSSELNVNALLLGDSALYLCASTRTEISNTEAFFGQGTRLTVV.

To note about this clone: Other nucleotide sequences in the sample specify the same CDR3. This chain links TRBV30 with TRBJ2-5; TRBD2 agrees at 9 bases. Looked up from germline, CDR1 is GTSNPN and CDR2 is SVGIG (reference sequence). CDR3 length: 14 amino acids. The V segment lost 0 bases and the J segment 4 bases; nucleotides outside the gene matches: 3. The CDR3 sequence: CAWSVRGGRETQYF. CDR3 sequence (DNA): TGTGCCTGGAGTGTGCGGGGGGGAAGAGAGACCCAGTACTTC.

The chain carries TRBV28 and TRBJ2-5; 7 bases line up with TRBD1. The trim removed 3 bases at V and 0 bases at J, leaving 7 bases unmatched. The CDR3 has 16 amino acids. Germline CDR1 reads MDHEN; CDR2 reads SYDVKM. The CDR3 nucleotides are TGTGCCAGCAGTTTTTCGAGGGGGCTGGACCAAGAGACCCAGTACTTC. Protein product: CASSFSRGLDQETQYF.

The chain links TRBV21-1 to TRBJ2-1; the table's D call, TRBD1, has no DNA check behind it. TRBV21-1 is a pseudogene segment. The CDR3 extends over 15 amino acids. Here the CDR3 DNA reads TGTGCCACCCCGAACAGGGGGCACCCCTACAATGAGCAGTTCTTC. Its translation is CATPNRGHPYNEQFF.

For the CDR3, the DNA is TGTGCCAGCAGGTCCCGAGGGCCGAGCACAGATACGCAGTATTTT. Translating it yields CASRSRGPSTDTQYF. The chain combines TRBV2 with TRBJ2-3; D may be TRBD2 (5 bases). The CDR3 consists of 15 residues. The germline gives CDR1 SNHLY, CDR2 FYNNEI. The V end was cut by 6 bases, the J end by 0 bases, with 13 bases between. Full variable domain (outside the CDR3, taken from reference TRBV2 and TRBJ2-3): EPEVTQTPSHQVTQMGQEVILRCVPISNHLYFYWYRQILGQKVEFLVSFYNNEISEKSEIFDDQFSVERPDGSNFTLKIRSTKLEDSAMYFCASRSRGPSTDTQYFGPGTRLTVL.

The chain is built from TRBV7-3 and TRBJ2-7; a possible D gene is TRBD1 (5 bases). V was clipped by 2 bases and J by 2 bases, with 10 bases between them. This CDR3 contains 14 residues. CDR1 and CDR2 (germline): SGHTA, FQGTGA. CDR3 sequence: CASSLESRAYEQYF. The DNA for the CDR3 is TGTGCCAGCAGCTTAGAATCCAGGGCCTACGAGCAGTACTTC. The full variable domain, in which reference TRBV7-3 and TRBJ2-7 provide the parts outside the CDR3, is GAGVSQTPSNKVTEKGKYVELRCDPISGHTALYWYRQSLGQGPEFLIYFQGTGAADDSGLPNDRFFAVRPEGSVSTLKIQRTERGDSAVYLCASSLESRAYEQYFGPGTRLTVT.

V and J are TRBV4-1 and TRBJ2-2; a possible D gene is TRBD1 (6 bases). Trimming pared 3 bases from V and 6 bases from J, leaving 17 bases between. CDR1 and CDR2 from the germline V gene are MGHRA and YSYEKL. The CDR3 loop spans 16 amino acids. Written as DNA, the CDR3 is TGCGCCAGCAGCCAGGGATCAACAGGGAGCGCCGGGGAGCTGTTTTTT. As protein: CASSQGSTGSAGELFF.

This clone was observed a handful of times. This specimen includes other DNA sequences encoding the same CDR3. The genes are TRBV7-2 and TRBJ2-3; 13 bases align to TRBD2. Unmatched junction bases numbered 6, after V lost 5 bases and J lost 1 base. CDR1 and CDR2 (germline): SGHTA, FQGNSA. There are 17 residues in the CDR3. For the CDR3, the DNA is TGTGCCAGCAGCCCCAGGACTAGCGGGGGCCGCACAGATACGCAGTATTTT. This translates into CASSPRTSGGRTDTQYF.

Turning to this clone: At one end, the junction sequence differs from germline, possibly due to a read error. Other DNA variants within this sample encode the same CDR3. The V and J genes are TRBV3-1 (or the pseudogene TRBV3-2) and TRBJ1-2; D call uncertain. This CDR3 has 12 residues. Germline V gives CDR1 LGHDT, CDR2 YNNKEL (reference sequence). CDR3 protein: CASSQGPTSYTF. The CDR3 bases are TGTGCTAGCAGCCAAGGGCCGACTAGCTACACCTTC.

The J gene is TRBJ1-3, the V gene TRBV29-1; tentatively, D is TRBD1 (5 bases). Germline V gene lookup returns CDR1 SQVTM and CDR2 ANQGSEA. This CDR3 is 13 amino acids long. The V and J ends lost 2 bases and 2 bases respectively, with 7 bases between them. CDR3 nucleotide sequence: TGCAGCGTTGAAATACAGGCTGGAAACACCATATATTTT. Its translation: CSVEIQAGNTIYF. Complete variable domain (other parts from reference TRBV29-1 and TRBJ1-3): SAVISQKPSRDICQRGTSLTIQCQVDSQVTMMFWYRQQPGQSLTLIATANQGSEATYESGFVIDKFPISRPNLTFSTLTVSNMSPEDSSIYLCSVEIQAGNTIYFGEGSWLTVV.

V gene TRBV27 combines with J gene TRBJ1-6; D gene uncertain. CDR3 size: 14 residues. V was trimmed by 6 bases and J by 1 base, leaving 7 bases between them. Germline V gene lookup returns CDR1 MNHEY and CDR2 SMNVEV (reference sequence). The CDR3 DNA follows: TGTGCCAGCAGACGAGGATCCTATAATTCACCCCTCCACTTT. Its translation is CASRRGSYNSPLHF.

The chain uses TRBV27 and TRBJ1-5, with 9 bases aligning to TRBD1. Trimming at V came to 5 bases and at J to 6 bases, leaving 14 bases not matched to a gene. Germline V gene data show CDR1 as MNHEY and CDR2 as SMNVEV (reference sequence). This CDR3 comprises 17 residues. The CDR3 loop is CASSPSHPGTGSQPQHF. In nucleotides, the CDR3 is TGTGCCAGCAGTCCGTCACATCCCGGGACAGGGAGTCAGCCCCAGCATTTT.

The genes are TRBV5-8 and TRBJ1-1, with D uncertain. The CDR3 spans 14 residues. CDR1 is SGHTS and CDR2 is YDEGEE in the germline V gene. V shed 2 bases and J shed 1 base, with 9 bases lying between them. This CDR3 is CASSFPSGNTEAFF. In nucleotides, the CDR3 is TGTGCCAGCAGCTTTCCCTCAGGGAACACTGAAGCTTTCTTT.

The chain joins TRBV11-2 to TRBJ1-2; 7 bases agree with TRBD1. Germline CDR1 is SGHAT and CDR2 is FQNNGV. The trim removed 1 base at V and 4 bases at J, leaving 0 bases unmatched. CDR3 length: 13 amino acids. The CDR3 nucleotides are TGTGCCAGCAGCTTAGCAGGGGGCTATGGCTACACCTTC. Amino acid sequence: CASSLAGGYGYTF. The whole variable domain, filled in from reference TRBV11-2 and TRBJ1-2, reads EAGVAQSPRYKIIEKRQSVAFWCNPISGHATLYWYQQILGQGPKLLIQFQNNGVVDDSQLPKDRFSAERLKGVDSTLKIQPAKLEDSAVYLCASSLAGGYGYTFGSGTRLTVV.

The rearrangement links TRBV6-5 to TRBJ1-1; no reliable D call. CDR1 and CDR2 from the germline V gene are MNHEY and SVGAGI. The CDR3 runs to 11 residues. V lost 8 bases and J lost 3, with 7 bases in between. This CDR3 is CASSGYTEAFF. The CDR3 region has the DNA TGTGCCAGCTCGGGGTACACTGAAGCTTTCTTT.

The chain is built from TRBV29-1 and TRBJ1-2; 11 bases agree with TRBD1. The germline V gene encodes CDR1 SQVTM and CDR2 ANQGSEA. The CDR3 extends over 13 amino acids. Germline trimming cut 5 bases from V and 7 bases from J; bases unmatched to any gene: 6. The CDR3 sequence: CSVPGQGASGYTF. CDR3 in DNA: TGCAGCGTTCCCGGACAGGGGGCTAGTGGCTACACCTTC. The full variable domain, in which reference TRBV29-1 and TRBJ1-2 provide the parts outside the CDR3, is SAVISQKPSRDICQRGTSLTIQCQVDSQVTMMFWYRQQPGQSLTLIATANQGSEATYESGFVIDKFPISRPNLTFSTLTVSNMSPEDSSIYLCSVPGQGASGYTFGSGTRLTVV.

V is TRBV21-1 and J is TRBJ1-6. TRBV21-1 is a recognized pseudogene. The CDR3 contains 16 residues. In nucleotides, the CDR3 is TGTGCCAGCCCTAGAGGCGTGGGCTCCTATAATTCACCCCTCCACTTT. Residues: CASPRGVGSYNSPLHF.

This clone was counted between two and nine times. The chain is built from TRBV4-1 and TRBJ1-3; D uncertain. The CDR3 is 15 residues long. Per germline, CDR1 MGHRA and CDR2 YSYEKL. Trimming took 0 bases from V and 3 from J, leaving 9 bases between them. CDR3 sequence (DNA): TGCGCCAGCAGCCAAGAACAGACGAATGGAAACACCATATATTTT. This encodes CASSQEQTNGNTIYF.

This chain links TRBV19 with TRBJ1-5; D is unresolved. CDR3 length: 14 amino acids. Per the germline V gene, CDR1 is LNHDA and CDR2 is SQIVND (reference sequence). Trimming removed 4 bases at V and 1 base at J, with 8 bases between. DNA of the CDR3: TGTGCCAGTAGTACCCAACAGAGCAATCAGCCCCAGCATTTT. This sequence encodes CASSTQQSNQPQHF.

This rearrangement joins TRBV11-3 to TRBJ1-6; 7 bases align to TRBD1. Germline values: CDR1 SGHNT, CDR2 YENEEA. V shed 3 bases and J 7 bases; nucleotides not matched to a gene: 6. The length of the CDR3 is 15 residues. The CDR3 sequence: CASSFIQGSNSPLHF. The CDR3 DNA reads TGTGCCAGCAGCTTCATACAGGGGTCCAATTCACCCCTCCACTTT.

This clone was detected a few times. The rearrangement joins TRBV27 to TRBJ2-7, with 8 bases that match TRBD2. Germline V gene data show CDR1 as MNHEY and CDR2 as SMNVEV (reference sequence). This CDR3 is built from 13 residues. Trimming cost V 9 bases and J 1 base; bases outside gene matches: 5. The CDR3 bases are TGTGCCAGTCGGGGGGGGGCGTCCTACGAGCAGTACTTC. Translated: CASRGGASYEQYF.

V usage is TRBV2 and J usage is TRBJ1-2; D is possibly TRBD1 (6 bases). Germline V gives CDR1 SNHLY, CDR2 FYNNEI. This CDR3 is 15 amino acids long. V lost 5 bases and J lost 4, with 17 bases in between. The DNA for the CDR3 is TGTGCCAGCAGTTTGCTTGGACAGAGGGGCTATGGCTACACCTTC. As protein: CASSLLGQRGYGYTF.

Only a few counts were recorded for this clone. The chain is built from TRBV9 and TRBJ2-2; possible D gene TRBD2, 6 bases. The CDR3 is 14 amino acids. Germline V gene lookup returns CDR1 SGDLS and CDR2 YYNGEE. Trimming removed 3 bases at V and 9 bases at J, with 15 bases between. DNA of the CDR3: TGTGCCAGCAGCGAACGGACTACCTACCGGGAGCTGTTTTTT. It encodes CASSERTTYRELFF.

This clone has only one observation. This chain links TRBV5-1 with TRBJ2-5, with a tentative D call TRBD2 (6 bases). The V gene's germline CDR1 is SGHRS and CDR2 YFSETQ. The CDR3 is 14 amino acids. The V and J ends lost 2 bases and 5 bases respectively, with 13 bases between them. CDR3 bases: TGCGCCAGCAGCTTAATTGGAGGGCGCGAGACCCAGTACTTC. Amino acid sequence: CASSLIGGRETQYF.

A few counts support this clone. The chain uses TRBV27 and TRBJ1-1, with 7 bases fitting TRBD1. The CDR3 has 14 amino acids. Germline CDR1 is MNHEY and CDR2 is SMNVEV (reference sequence). V lost 3 bases, J lost 1 base, and 2 bases stayed unmatched. In DNA, the CDR3 is TGTGCCAGCAGTTTCGCAGGGGGGAACACTGAAGCTTTCTTT. Amino acids: CASSFAGGNTEAFF.

The chain combines TRBV6-2 or TRBV6-3 with TRBJ1-2; 7 bases align to TRBD1. CDR1 is MNHEY and CDR2 is SVGEGT in the germline V gene. Trimming removed 0 bases from V and 2 bases from J; junction bases left unmatched: 3. The CDR3 spans 15 residues. The CDR3 DNA follows: TGTGCCAGCAGTTACTCATCGACAGGGAACTATGGCTACACCTTC. Its translation is CASSYSSTGNYGYTF.